This T cell receptor beta chain emerged from a study of cytomegalovirus exposure and HLA in healthy donors. Study results and caveats: Follow-up analysis later connected one missense variant in DCLRE1C with trimming of TCR beta V- and J-genes.

In regard to this clone: Its antigen is unknown.

PCR involved 60 Vbeta and 13 Jbeta primers. Sequencing was performed with immunoSEQ multiplex PCR; in TCRdb, only in-frame clones are kept and a portion is missing. The profile shows some 170,000 clones, roughly 77% of them singletons. The CDR3 runs to 13 residues. CDR1 and CDR2 (germline): SNHLY, FYNNEI. Trimming shortened V by 4 bases and J by 3 bases, and 9 bases separated the two germline ends. This rearrangement joins TRBV2 to TRBJ1-2; D may be TRBD1 (5 bases). This sequence originates from a man aged 18-30 years in good health and CMV-seropositive. The sequencing input was PBMCs. CDR3 sequence reads: CASSGRVDYGYTF. The CDR3 DNA sequence: TGTGCCAGCAGTGGCAGGGTAGACTATGGCTACACCTTC. The full variable domain, with the rest looked up from reference TRBV2 and TRBJ1-2, is EPEVTQTPSHQVTQMGQEVILRCVPISNHLYFYWYRQILGQKVEFLVSFYNNEISEKSEIFDDQFSVERPDGSNFTLKIRSTKLEDSAMYFCASSGRVDYGYTFGSGTRLTVV.